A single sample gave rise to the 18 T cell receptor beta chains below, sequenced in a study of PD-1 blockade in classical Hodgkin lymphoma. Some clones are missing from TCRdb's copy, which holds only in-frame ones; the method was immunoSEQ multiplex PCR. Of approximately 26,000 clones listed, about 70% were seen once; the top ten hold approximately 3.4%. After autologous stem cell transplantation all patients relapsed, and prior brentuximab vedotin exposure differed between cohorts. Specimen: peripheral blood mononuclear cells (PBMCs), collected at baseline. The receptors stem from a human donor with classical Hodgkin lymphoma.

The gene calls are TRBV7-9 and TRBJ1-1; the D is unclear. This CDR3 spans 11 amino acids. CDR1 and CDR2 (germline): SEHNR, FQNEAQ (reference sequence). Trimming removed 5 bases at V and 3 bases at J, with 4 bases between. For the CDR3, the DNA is TGTGCCAGCAGCCCTGACACTGAAGCTTTCTTT. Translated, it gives CASSPDTEAFF.

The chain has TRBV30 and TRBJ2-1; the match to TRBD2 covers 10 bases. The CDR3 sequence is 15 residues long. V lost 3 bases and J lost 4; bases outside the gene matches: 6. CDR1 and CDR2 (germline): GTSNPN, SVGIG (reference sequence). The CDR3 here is CAWSYLAGVYNEQFF. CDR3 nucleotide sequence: TGTGCCTGGAGCTATCTAGCGGGGGTTTACAATGAGCAGTTCTTC. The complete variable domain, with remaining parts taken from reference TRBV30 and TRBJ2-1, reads SQTIHQWPATLVQPVGSPLSLECTVEGTSNPNLYWYRQAAGRGLQLLFYSVGIGQISSEVPQNLSASRPQDRQFILSSKKLLLSDSGFYLCAWSYLAGVYNEQFFGPGTRLTVL.

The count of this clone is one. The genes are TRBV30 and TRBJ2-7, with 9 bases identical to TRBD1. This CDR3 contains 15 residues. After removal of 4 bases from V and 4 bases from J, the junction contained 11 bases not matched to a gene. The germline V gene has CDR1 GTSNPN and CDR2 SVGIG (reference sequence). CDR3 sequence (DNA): TGTGCCTGGAAATTGGGACAGGGAGCTTTTTACGAGCAGTACTTC. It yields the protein CAWKLGQGAFYEQYF.

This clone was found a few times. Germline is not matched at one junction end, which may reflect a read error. The CDR3 loop reads CASSSQLGAAYEQYF. DNA of the CDR3: TGTGCTAGCAGCTCTCAATTGGGGGCGGCCTACGAGCAGTACTTC. This chain uses TRBV7-7 with TRBJ2-7, with D possibly matching TRBD1 (6 bases). Looked up from germline, CDR1 is SSHAT and CDR2 is FNYEAQ (reference sequence). The CDR3 runs 15 residues.

CDR3 residues: CASSYKGASNEKLFF. CDR3 DNA: TGTGCCAGCAGTTATAAGGGCGCATCTAATGAAAAACTGTTTTTT. The chain employs TRBV6-6 and TRBJ1-4; D is unresolved. Germline V gives CDR1 MNHNY, CDR2 SVGAGI (reference sequence). V lost 3 bases and J 3 bases, leaving 11 bases between the germline ends. The CDR3 covers 15 residues.

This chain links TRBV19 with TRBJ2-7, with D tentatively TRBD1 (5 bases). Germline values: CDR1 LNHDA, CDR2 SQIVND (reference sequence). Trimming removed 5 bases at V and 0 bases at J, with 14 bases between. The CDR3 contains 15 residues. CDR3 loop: CASSSGLDISYEQYF. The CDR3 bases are TGTGCCAGTAGTTCAGGCCTGGACATCTCCTACGAGCAGTACTTC.

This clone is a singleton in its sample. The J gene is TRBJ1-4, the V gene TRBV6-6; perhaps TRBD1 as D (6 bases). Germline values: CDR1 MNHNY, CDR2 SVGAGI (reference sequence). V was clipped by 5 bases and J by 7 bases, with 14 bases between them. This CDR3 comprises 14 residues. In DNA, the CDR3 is TGTGCCAGCAGTCGGACAGTTGGTGGTGAAAAACTGTTTTTT. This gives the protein CASSRTVGGEKLFF.

CDR3 sequence (DNA): TGCGCCAGCAGTGGGTCGACAAATTCACCCCTCCACTTT. Encoded protein: CASSGSTNSPLHF. The chain recombines TRBV5-1 with TRBJ1-6, with D unresolved. V was pared by 5 bases and J by 7 bases, with 10 bases between. The germline CDR1 and CDR2 sequences are SGHRS and YFSETQ. This CDR3 is 13 amino acids long.

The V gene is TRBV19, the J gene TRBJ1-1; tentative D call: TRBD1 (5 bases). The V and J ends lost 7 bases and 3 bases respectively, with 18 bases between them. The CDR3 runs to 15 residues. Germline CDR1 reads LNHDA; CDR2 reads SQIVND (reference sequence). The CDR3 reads CASKTSWGKDTEAFF. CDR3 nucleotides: TGTGCCAGTAAAACGTCCTGGGGGAAGGACACTGAAGCTTTCTTT.

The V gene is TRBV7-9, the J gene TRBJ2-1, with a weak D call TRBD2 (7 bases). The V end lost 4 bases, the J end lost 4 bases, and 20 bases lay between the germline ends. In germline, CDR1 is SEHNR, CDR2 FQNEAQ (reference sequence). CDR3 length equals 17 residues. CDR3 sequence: CASSSFVGGALYNEQFF. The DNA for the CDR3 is TGTGCCAGCAGCTCCTTTGTTGGGGGGGCCTTATACAATGAGCAGTTCTTC.

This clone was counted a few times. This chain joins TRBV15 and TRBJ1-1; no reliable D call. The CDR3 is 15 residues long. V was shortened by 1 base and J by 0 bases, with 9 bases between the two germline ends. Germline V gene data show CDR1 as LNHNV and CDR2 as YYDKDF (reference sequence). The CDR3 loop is CATSRVQNMNTEAFF. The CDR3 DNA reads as TGTGCCACCAGCAGAGTACAAAACATGAACACTGAAGCTTTCTTT.

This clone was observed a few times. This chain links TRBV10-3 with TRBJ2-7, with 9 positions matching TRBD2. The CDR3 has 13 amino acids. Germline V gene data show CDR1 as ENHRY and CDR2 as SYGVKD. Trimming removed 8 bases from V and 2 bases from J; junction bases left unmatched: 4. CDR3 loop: CAIALAGTYEQYF. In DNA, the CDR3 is TGTGCCATCGCCCTAGCGGGGACCTACGAGCAGTACTTC.

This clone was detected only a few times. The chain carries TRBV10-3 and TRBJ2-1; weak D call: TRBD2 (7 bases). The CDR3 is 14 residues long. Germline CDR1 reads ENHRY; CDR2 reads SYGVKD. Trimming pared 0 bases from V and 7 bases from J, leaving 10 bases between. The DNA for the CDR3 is TGTGCCATCAGTGAGTCGGGAGGGGGGAATGAGCAGTTCTTC. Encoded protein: CAISESGGGNEQFF.

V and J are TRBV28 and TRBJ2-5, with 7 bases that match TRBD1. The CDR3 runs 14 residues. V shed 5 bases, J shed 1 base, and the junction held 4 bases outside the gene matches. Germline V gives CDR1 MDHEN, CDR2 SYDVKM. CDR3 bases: TGTGCCAGCAGTCTACGGACAGGCCAAGAGACCCAGTACTTC. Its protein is CASSLRTGQETQYF. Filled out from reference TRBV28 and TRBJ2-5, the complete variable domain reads DVKVTQSSRYLVKRTGEKVFLECVQDMDHENMFWYRQDPGLGLRLIYFSYDVKMKEKGDIPEGYSVSREKKERFSLILESASTNQTSMYLCASSLRTGQETQYFGPGTRLLVL.

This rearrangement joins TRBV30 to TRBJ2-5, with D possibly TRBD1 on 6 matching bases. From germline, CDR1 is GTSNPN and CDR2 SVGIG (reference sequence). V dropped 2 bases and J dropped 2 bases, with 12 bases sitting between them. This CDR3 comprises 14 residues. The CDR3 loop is CAWSQGRGQETQYF. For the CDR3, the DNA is TGTGCCTGGAGTCAGGGCAGGGGACAAGAGACCCAGTACTTC.

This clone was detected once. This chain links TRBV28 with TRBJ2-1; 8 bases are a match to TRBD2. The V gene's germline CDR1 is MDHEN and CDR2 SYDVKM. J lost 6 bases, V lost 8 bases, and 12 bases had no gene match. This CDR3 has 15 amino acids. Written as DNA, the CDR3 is TGTGCCAGCGGGATAGCGGGGAGCAACCTCAATGAGCAGTTCTTC. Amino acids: CASGIAGSNLNEQFF.

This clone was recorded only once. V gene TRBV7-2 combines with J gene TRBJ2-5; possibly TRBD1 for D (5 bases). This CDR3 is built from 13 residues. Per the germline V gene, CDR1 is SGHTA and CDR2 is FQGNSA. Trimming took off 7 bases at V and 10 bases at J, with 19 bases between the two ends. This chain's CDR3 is CASTQGSASHQYF. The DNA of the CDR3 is TGTGCCAGCACCCAGGGATCAGCTTCCCACCAGTACTTC.

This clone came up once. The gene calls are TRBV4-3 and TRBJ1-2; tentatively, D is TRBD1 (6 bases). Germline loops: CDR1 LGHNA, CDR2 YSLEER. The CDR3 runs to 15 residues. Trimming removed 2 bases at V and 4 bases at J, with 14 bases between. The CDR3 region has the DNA TGCGCCAGCAGCCAACTCGGACAGACCGTCTATGGCTACACCTTC. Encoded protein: CASSQLGQTVYGYTF.